A selection of T cell receptor beta chains follows, all from one sample in a study of T cells in localized non-small cell lung cancer. The protocol was immunoSEQ multiplex PCR, while the TCRdb copy is restricted to in-frame clones and leaves out a portion. The table has 70,000 to 95,000 clones, approximately 90% seen once. The specimen was PBMCs, collected before any cancer treatment. Receptors originate from a woman aged 35 to 70 with stage II squamous cell lung carcinoma. Both conserved end residues are part of each CDR3. A D gene is named only where the DNA matches it firmly.

V gene,J gene,D gene,CDR3 protein,CDR3 DNA
TRBV14,TRBJ1-4,.,CASSHGQGTTNEKLFF,TGTGCCAGCAGCCATGGGCAGGGAACAACTAATGAAAAACTGTTTTTT
TRBV6-5,TRBJ1-5,TRBD1,CASSIQGDQPQHF,TGTGCCAGCAGCATACAGGGGGATCAGCCCCAGCATTTT
TRBV7-9,TRBJ2-5,.,CASTGVETQYF,TGTGCCAGCACGGGGGTGGAGACCCAGTACTTC
TRBV28,TRBJ2-3,TRBD2,CASTWSGASTDTQYF,TGTGCCAGCACCTGGAGCGGGGCTAGCACAGATACGCAGTATTTT
TRBV7-9,TRBJ2-7,TRBD1,CASSSDRVGEQYF,TGTGCCAGCAGCTCCGACAGGGTCGGCGAGCAGTACTTC
TRBV7-9,TRBJ1-1,.,CASSLPGRRNTEAFF,TGTGCCAGCAGCTTACCGGGACGGAGGAACACTGAAGCTTTCTTT
TRBV6-5,TRBJ2-7,TRBD2,CASGGPQRGEQYF,TGTGCCAGCGGGGGCCCGCAGCGGGGGGAGCAGTACTTC
TRBV7-1,TRBJ2-6,.,CASSSKITRTSRANVLTF,TGTGCCAGCAGCAGTAAAATCACGAGGACAAGTCGGGCCAACGTCCTGACTTTC
TRBV2,TRBJ1-1,.,CASSVGSGTEAFF,TGTGCCAGCAGCGTAGGGTCAGGCACTGAAGCTTTCTTT
TRBV29-1,TRBJ1-2,TRBD1,CSATIETGYYGYTF,TGCAGCGCCACGATAGAGACAGGGTACTATGGCTACACCTTC